These 31 T cell receptor beta chains share one sample of origin, sequenced in a study of metastatic and nonmetastatic thyroid tumors. No patient had received any treatment before thyroid surgery. MiXCR re-clonotyped the PCR reads for TCRdb. The table lists about 38,000 clones, roughly a quarter of them singletons. Sequencing was done on a sample of blood. The receptors originated from a female donor with papillary thyroid cancer or a benign thyroid nodule (not recorded which). Some clones in this sample may be carry-over from other donors' samples.

In nucleotides, the CDR3 is TGTGCCAGCAGCGAGGGCGTTGGGAGAACCTACAATGAGCAGTTCTTC. Residues: CASSEGVGRTYNEQFF. V is TRBV2 and J is TRBJ2-1, with D possibly TRBD2 on 5 matching bases. CDR1 is SNHLY and CDR2 is FYNNEI in the germline V gene. This CDR3 is built from 16 residues. V shed 6 bases and J shed 2 bases, with 17 bases lying between them.

The chain links TRBV6-2 or TRBV6-3 to TRBJ2-5, with D maybe TRBD2 (5 bases). Trimming shortened V by 9 bases and J by 5 bases, and 19 bases separated the two germline ends. In germline, CDR1 is MNHEY, CDR2 SVGEGT. CDR3 size: 14 residues. This chain's CDR3 is CARYGKEGWETQYF. In DNA form, the CDR3 reads TGTGCCAGATACGGGAAGGAAGGCTGGGAGACCCAGTACTTC.

This clone has only a few counts. The gene calls are TRBV28 and TRBJ2-1; D is uncertain. The CDR3 contains 16 residues. CDR1 and CDR2 (germline): MDHEN, SYDVKM. Trimming removed 1 base at V and 12 bases at J, with 22 bases between. The CDR3 DNA follows: TGTGCCAGCAGTTTATCGAAATTCCCAATAGGCCCGGGGCAGTTCTTC. Amino acids: CASSLSKFPIGPGQFF. Supplemented by reference TRBV28 and TRBJ2-1, the full variable domain reads DVKVTQSSRYLVKRTGEKVFLECVQDMDHENMFWYRQDPGLGLRLIYFSYDVKMKEKGDIPEGYSVSREKKERFSLILESASTNQTSMYLCASSLSKFPIGPGQFFGPGTRLTVL.

The chain carries TRBV3-1 and TRBJ1-6, with D possibly being TRBD1 (5 bases). The CDR3 contains 13 residues. V was shortened by 4 bases and J by 16 bases, with 17 bases between the two germline ends. Germline V gene sequence: CDR1 LGHDT, CDR2 YNNKEL (reference sequence). CDR3 sequence (DNA): TGTGCCAGCAGCCCCATAACAGGAACCCGGCTCCACTTT. This encodes CASSPITGTRLHF. Drawing the rest from reference TRBV3-1 and TRBJ1-6, the complete variable domain is DTAVSQTPKYLVTQMGNDKSIKCEQNLGHDTMYWYKQDSKKFLKIMFSYNNKELIINETVPNRFSPKSPDKAHLNLHINSLELGDSAVYFCASSPITGTRLHFGNGTRLTVT.

A note on this clone: The same CDR3 also results from other DNA sequences found in this sample. The chain has TRBV5-1 and TRBJ2-2, with TRBD1 matching over 10 bases. Per germline, CDR1 SGHRS and CDR2 YFSETQ. V trimming: 0 bases; J trimming: 5 bases; junction bases outside the gene matches: 4. The CDR3 has 16 amino acids. Written as DNA, the CDR3 is TGCGCCAGCAGCTTGGCCGGGACAGGGGAAACCGGGGAGCTGTTTTTT. Amino acids: CASSLAGTGETGELFF.

The chain carries TRBV11-3 and TRBJ2-7, with 9 bases fitting TRBD1. Trimming took 5 bases from V and 3 from J; bases not matched to a gene: 5. Germline lookup yields CDR1 SGHNT and CDR2 YENEEA. The CDR3 consists of 14 residues. CDR3 DNA: TGTGCCAGCAGCCCCCGGGACAGGGACTACGAGCAGTACTTC. This sequence encodes CASSPRDRDYEQYF.

There are many counts of this clone. V is TRBV6-1 and J is TRBJ2-2; D gene ambiguous. The CDR3 is made up of 13 amino acids. Trimming removed 6 bases from V and 2 bases from J, with 7 bases in between. From germline, CDR1 is MNHNS and CDR2 SASEGT. CDR3 bases: TGTGCCAGCAGCGAGATAAACACCGGGGAGCTGTTTTTT. Translated: CASSEINTGELFF.

The sample holds many counts of this clone. A much larger clone differs by one base, so this may be a read error. This chain links TRBV5-1 with TRBJ2-3; D is possibly TRBD2 (5 bases). Looked up from germline, CDR1 is SGHRS and CDR2 is YFSETQ. Trimming removed 0 bases from V and 2 bases from J, with 16 bases in between. The CDR3 runs to 17 residues. The CDR3: CASSLASSAVYTDTQYF. CDR3 bases: TGCGCCAGCAGCTTGGCCAGTAGCGCTGTATACACAGATACGCAGTATTTT.

This clone was seen a handful of times. This sequence joins TRBV28 and TRBJ1-5; 7 positions match TRBD1. Per the germline V gene, CDR1 is MDHEN and CDR2 is SYDVKM. The CDR3 has 10 residues. Trimming cost V 8 bases and J 13 bases; bases outside gene matches: 5. As DNA, the CDR3 is TGTGCCAGCGACAGGGTGCTTCAGCATTTT. Protein: CASDRVLQHF.

At least ten counts were recorded for this clone. The CDR3 is CASTTANQPQHF. The CDR3 nucleotides read TGTGCCAGCACGACAGCTAATCAGCCCCAGCATTTT. The chain combines TRBV12-3 or TRBV12-4 with TRBJ1-5; TRBD1 might be the D (5 bases). The CDR3 spans 12 residues. V was pared by 7 bases and J by 4 bases, with 8 bases between.

This clone has at least ten counts. The chain couples TRBV19 to TRBJ2-7; D is ambiguous. The V end was cut by 5 bases, the J end by 2 bases, with 10 bases between. The CDR3 length is 13 residues. Germline loops: CDR1 LNHDA, CDR2 SQIVND (reference sequence). DNA for the CDR3: TGTGCCAGTAGTCCCCCGGAAACCTACGAGCAGTACTTC. Its protein is CASSPPETYEQYF. Supplemented by reference TRBV19 and TRBJ2-7, the full variable domain reads DGGITQSPKYLFRKEGQNVTLSCEQNLNHDAMYWYRQDPGQGLRLIYYSQIVNDFQKGDIAEGYSVSREKKESFPLTVTSAQKNPTAFYLCASSPPETYEQYFGPGTRLTVT.

The table lists this clone with a count of one. The chain has TRBV11-2 and TRBJ1-5; D unclear. Deletions cut 4 bases from V and 4 bases from J, with 14 bases between. The CDR3 loop spans 15 amino acids. The germline V gene has CDR1 SGHAT and CDR2 FQNNGV. In DNA, the CDR3 is TGTGCCAGCAGCTCAGGTCTCGTTGCTAATCAGCCCCAGCATTTT. Translation: CASSSGLVANQPQHF.

This clone was counted only a few times. The gene calls are TRBV12-3 or TRBV12-4 and TRBJ2-7; 8 nucleotides match TRBD2. V trimming: 6 bases; J trimming: 5 bases; junction bases outside the gene matches: 6. The CDR3 contains 13 residues. CDR3 protein: CASSSGGTDEQYF. CDR3 DNA sequence: TGTGCCAGCAGCTCGGGGGGGACGGACGAGCAGTACTTC.

J is TRBJ2-5 and V is TRBV5-1; 10 positions agree with TRBD2. Trimming took 3 bases from V and 2 from J; bases not matched to a gene: 13. There are 18 residues in the CDR3. CDR1 and CDR2 (germline): SGHRS, YFSETQ. The DNA of the CDR3 is TGCGCCAGCAGCTCTGGACTTGGTAGCGGGAGGTTTCAAGAGACCCAGTACTTC. Protein product: CASSSGLGSGRFQETQYF.

The chain links TRBV20-1 to TRBJ2-3; 10 bases agree with TRBD2. This CDR3 is built from 16 residues. Germline-derived CDR1 and CDR2 are DFQATT and SNEGSKA (reference sequence). The junction had 15 bases not matched to a gene; V was cut back by 1 base and J by 11 bases. CDR3 nucleotides: TGCAGTGCTAGAGTCGATGTGCTAGCGGGAGCTCTGGAGCAGTATTTT. Its protein product is CSARVDVLAGALEQYF.

Many counts were recorded for this clone. The genes are TRBV4-3 and TRBJ2-6; the D gene is possibly TRBD2 (5 bases). Per the germline V gene, CDR1 is LGHNA and CDR2 is YSLEER. V gave up 2 bases and J gave up 3 bases, with 11 bases separating them. CDR3 length: 16 residues. Written as DNA, the CDR3 is TGCGCCAGCAGCCAATTCACCGAGGGTGGGGCCAACGTCCTGACTTTC. The encoded protein is CASSQFTEGGANVLTF.

This chain links TRBV5-1 with TRBJ1-4, with 10 bases matching TRBD1. After removal of 7 bases from V and 7 bases from J, the junction contained 10 bases not matched to a gene. CDR1 and CDR2 from the germline V gene are SGHRS and YFSETQ. The CDR3 loop spans 15 amino acids. This CDR3 reads CASGPGTGEVEKLFF. DNA for the CDR3: TGCGCCAGCGGACCAGGGACAGGGGAGGTTGAAAAACTGTTTTTT.

By frequency in the sample, this clone is medium-sized (0.01 to 0.1%). This chain connects TRBV20-1 to TRBJ1-6; TRBD1 matches 8 bases. V shed 6 bases and J 8 bases; nucleotides not matched to a gene: 9. This CDR3 spans 14 amino acids. Germline CDR1 DFQATT, CDR2 SNEGSKA (reference sequence). DNA for the CDR3: TGCAGTGCCCAAAACAGGGGGTTGGATTCACCCCTCCACTTT. Its protein is CSAQNRGLDSPLHF.

This clone has ten or more counts. The genes are TRBV20-1 and TRBJ1-1; TRBD1 might be the D (5 bases). The CDR3 is made up of 16 amino acids. Germline values: CDR1 DFQATT, CDR2 SNEGSKA (reference sequence). V was pared by 0 bases and J by 0 bases, with 14 bases between. CDR3 protein: CSARDAGKAMNTEAFF. The CDR3 nucleotides are TGCAGTGCTAGAGATGCAGGGAAGGCGATGAACACTGAAGCTTTCTTT.

The chain recombines TRBV11-2 with TRBJ2-1; possibly TRBD1 for D (6 bases). CDR1 SGHAT and CDR2 FQNNGV come from the germline V gene. The germline V and J ends were trimmed by 3 bases and 8 bases, with 17 bases remaining between them. The length of the CDR3 is 15 residues. The CDR3 DNA follows: TGTGCCAGCAGCTTGGGGGCAGCTTATGACGATGAGCAGTTCTTC. This translates into CASSLGAAYDDEQFF.

Comments on this clone: At one of its ends the junction is not consistent with the germline gene, which may arise from a read error. The gene calls are TRBV27 and TRBJ2-1, with D tentatively TRBD1 or TRBD2 (5 bases each). Germline CDR1 MNHEY, CDR2 SMNVEV (reference sequence). CDR3 length equals 15 residues. As DNA, the CDR3 is TGTGCCAGCAGCCGGGGACCAGCCCGGTACAGTGAGCAGTTCTTT. Translating it yields CASSRGPARYSEQFF.

The chain recombines TRBV6-1 with TRBJ2-1, with 14 bases matching TRBD2. The germline V gene encodes CDR1 MNHNS and CDR2 SASEGT. This CDR3 is 16 amino acids long. V trimming: 3 bases; J trimming: 7 bases; junction bases outside the gene matches: 5. The CDR3 DNA is TGTGCCAGCAGTGACGGGACTAGCGGGAGCGGTAATGAGCAGTTCTTC. Protein: CASSDGTSGSGNEQFF.

The V gene is TRBV5-1, the J gene TRBJ2-2; D is uncertain. This CDR3 region has 14 residues. The V gene's germline CDR1 is SGHRS and CDR2 YFSETQ. The V end was cut by 4 bases, the J end by 1 base, with 8 bases between. The CDR3 loop is CASSGDKNTGELFF. For the CDR3, the DNA is TGCGCCAGCAGCGGAGACAAGAACACCGGGGAGCTGTTTTTT.

The chain joins TRBV6-2 or TRBV6-3 to TRBJ1-3, with D maybe TRBD1 (5 bases). With 2 bases removed from V and 2 bases from J, the gap between germline ends came to 7 bases. From germline, CDR1 is MNHEY and CDR2 SVGEGT. The length of the CDR3 is 14 residues. Written as DNA, the CDR3 is TGTGCCAGCAGTTACACGACAGCTGGAAACACCATATATTTT. Translating gives CASSYTTAGNTIYF.

The rearrangement uses TRBV11-1 and TRBJ2-7, with TRBD1 as a possible D gene (5 bases). CDR3 length: 14 amino acids. V lost 5 bases and J 5 bases, leaving 16 bases between the germline ends. Germline V gene data show CDR1 as SGHAT and CDR2 as FQDESV (reference sequence). The CDR3 loop is CASSADPGINEQYF. Written as DNA, the CDR3 is TGTGCCAGCAGCGCTGACCCAGGGATCAACGAGCAGTACTTC.

V gene TRBV27 combines with J gene TRBJ1-5; TRBD1 is a possible D gene (5 bases). Germline lookup yields CDR1 MNHEY and CDR2 SMNVEV (reference sequence). V lost 7 bases, J lost 5 bases, and 15 bases lay in between. CDR3 length: 14 residues. DNA for the CDR3: TGTGCCAGCAAACCCCGGGACGCCCATCAGCCCCAGCATTTT. It translates to CASKPRDAHQPQHF.

The V gene is TRBV11-2, the J gene TRBJ2-7; 8 bases line up with TRBD2. Trimming cost V 8 bases and J 3 bases; bases outside gene matches: 6. In germline, CDR1 is SGHAT, CDR2 FQNNGV. This CDR3 region has 13 residues. As DNA, the CDR3 is TGTGCCAGCGGGGATAGCGGGGTCTACGAGCAGTACTTC. This codes for CASGDSGVYEQYF. Full variable domain (outside the CDR3, taken from reference TRBV11-2 and TRBJ2-7): EAGVAQSPRYKIIEKRQSVAFWCNPISGHATLYWYQQILGQGPKLLIQFQNNGVVDDSQLPKDRFSAERLKGVDSTLKIQPAKLEDSAVYLCASGDSGVYEQYFGPGTRLTVT.

This clone was recorded many times. The V and J genes are TRBV7-8 and TRBJ2-6; D call uncertain. The CDR3 runs to 13 residues. V shed 11 bases and J shed 0 bases, with 8 bases lying between them. The V gene's germline CDR1 is SGHVS and CDR2 FQNEAQ. The DNA for the CDR3 is TGTGCCGGTGATAACTCTGGGGCCAACGTCCTGACTTTC. This sequence encodes CAGDNSGANVLTF.

This clone occurred a few times. This clone may be a read error of a much larger clone one base away. The chain is built from TRBV25-1 and TRBJ1-4; possibly TRBD1 for D (6 bases). Germline lookup yields CDR1 MGHDK and CDR2 SYGVNS. This CDR3 is 15 amino acids long. DNA for the CDR3: TGTGCCATCAGTGAGGCGACGACGGGACAAGAAAAACTGTTTTTT. This codes for CAISEATTGQEKLFF.

The rearrangement links TRBV3-1 to TRBJ1-5; no clear D gene. V lost 1 base to trimming and J lost 0 bases, with 4 bases between them. This CDR3 spans 14 amino acids. The germline CDR1 and CDR2 sequences are LGHDT and YNNKEL (reference sequence). The CDR3 reads CASSQGGSNQPQHF. CDR3 nucleotide sequence: TGTGCCAGCAGCCAAGGGGGTAGCAATCAGCCCCAGCATTTT.

This chain joins TRBV15 and TRBJ2-3, with TRBD1 matching 7 bases. From germline, CDR1 is LNHNV and CDR2 YYDKDF (reference sequence). Losses at the gene ends were 4 bases for V and 2 bases for J; bases not matched to a gene: 9. CDR3 length: 16 amino acids. This chain's CDR3 is CATSTGGPADTDTQYF. The CDR3 DNA reads TGTGCCACCAGCACAGGGGGACCAGCGGACACAGATACGCAGTATTTT.